This T cell receptor beta chain is drawn from a study of T cells in Graves' hyperthyroidism and ophthalmopathy (dated by TCRdb to about 2019). Describing the broader study: Peripheral blood samples were taken at initial diagnosis, before any treatment was given. TCR Vbeta CDR3 sequencing of 140 or so peripheral blood samples (roughly 41 ophthalmopathy, 75 or so hyperthyroidism and roughly 17 progressor patients) is reported in the paper. Prospective prediction of ophthalmopathy was tested in an independent validation cohort of fewer than 20 hyperthyroidism patients and 15 to 17 patients who later progressed to ophthalmopathy. TCR V-J signatures able to tell the groups apart were searched for in a discovery cohort of 100 patients, of whom under 45 had Graves' ophthalmopathy and about 60 had stable Graves' hyperthyroidism. The roughly 100 discovery patients were randomly divided into training and test sets at a 7:3 ratio. In addition, the study compared T-cell repertoires in thyroid tissue and in blood from roughly six Graves' hyperthyroidism patients. After sampling, hyperthyroidism patients received methimazole starting at 30 mg daily, and ophthalmopathy patients received high-dose intravenous methylprednisolone.

Ophthalmopathy patients had moderately to severely active disease, with a Clinical Activity Score of 3 or more, a NOSPECS grade of 4 or more, and a disease duration of less than 3 months. Patients with uncontrolled infections, other autoimmune diseases, pregnancy or lactation were excluded. Clinical symptoms, serum thyroxine and TRAb, thyroid ultrasound, and orbital computed tomography formed the basis for the diagnoses. PBMCs were separated from under 11 ml of fresh peripheral blood using Ficoll-Paque density gradient centrifugation. Trizol reagent was used to extract total RNA, and RNA quality was then checked on an Agilent 2100 Bioanalyzer. Amplification of TCR beta CDR3 regions was carried out from RNA transcripts. The TCR CDR3 was subjected to a first round of RT-PCR using the HTBI primer set and the Qiagen OneStep RT-PCR kit. Libraries were constructed in a second round of multiplex PCR, after which size selection and purification were carried out. Paired-end sequencing of the libraries was performed with 100 bp reads on an Illumina HiSeq2000. Under the source paper's analysis protocol: SOAPnuke was used to process the raw data, removing reads that contained adapters or uncalled bases, had a mean Phred below 15, or lacked an exact match to the constant primer or identifier. High-quality paired reads were merged using COPE v1.2.5, and each unique nucleotide sequence was defined as a clonotype. MiTCR v1.1 was used to align clonotypes to the IMGT TRBV, TRBD and TRBJ reference segments. Analysis was restricted to V-J combinations with a frequency above 0.0001, which covered about 99% of repertoires. The TCS score was defined as F50 (clonal expansion) divided by E x V (chaos), with BLOSUM62-based TCRdist calculated between CDR3 peptides within each V-J. Welch's t-statistics and random forest reduced around 520 V-J features to about 12, which were used in a naive Bayes classifier (R e1071). TCRdb's own reprocessing of the public reads used fastp at Q25 and MiXCR and kept productive beta chains. Every distinct CDR3 protein forms one entry, paired with its most common genes and DNA. The V and J calls and clone size come from TCRdb's table, not from the authors' own analysis. In this sample the table shows around 540,000 distinct CDR3 sequences, around 15% of which occur a single time. Of the sample, 25% to 30% falls within the top ten clones.

CDR1 and CDR2, looked up from the germline V gene, are MNHNS and SASEGT. Trimming leaves V shorter by 3 bases and J shorter by 6 bases, with the junction holding 2 bases beyond the gene matches. The cysteine opens and the phenylalanine closes a CDR3 of 13 amino acids. Just the 39-base CDR3 DNA is kept, in frame starting at base 1. This clonotype was observed a few times. Which antigen it targets is not known. There are no base qualities to consult, and no much larger clone falls within one base. Study-wide conclusions, independent of this receptor: During validation, the model predicted progression to ophthalmopathy a median of approximately 7 months ahead of onset, with more than 60% sensitivity and around 73% specificity. Sample size was not statistically predetermined, and blinding of investigators to group allocation was not performed. Ophthalmopathy was separated from stable hyperthyroidism by a 13 V-J signature model, with about 88% sensitivity and 81% to 82% specificity obtained in cross-validation and 80%/75% obtained in testing. Most expanded thyroid clonotypes (frequency above 0.001) were also detected in blood, suggesting blood repertoires may reflect thyroid immune responses.

The sequence derives from a woman aged 25 to 39 with Graves' ophthalmopathy. Material for sequencing was blood. The rearranged segments are TRBV6-1 and TRBJ2-7; 10 central bases correspond to TRBD1. The CDR3 reads CASSDGQGVEQYF. The DNA reads TGTGCCAGCAGTGATGGACAGGGGGTCGAGCAGTACTTC.